Following are 20 T cell receptor beta chains from one sample sequenced in a study of blood T cells in healthy people across ages. Next came a second PCR, run for about 6 to 12 cycles, which used a sample-barcoded 5' primer along with a J-beta primer mix. Via MiXCR, TCRdb re-called the 5' RACE reads, giving one row per CDR3 protein. This table holds under 1,000,000 distinct CDR3 sequences, 35% to 60% found once. The sample consisted of blood. These receptors were taken from an elderly man in good health.

This clonotype was detected once. This chain's CDR3 is CSAVRTSVSTDTQYF. Written as DNA, the CDR3 is TGCAGTGCCGTTAGGACTAGCGTAAGCACAGATACGCAGTATTTT. V and J are TRBV20-1 and TRBJ2-3, with TRBD2 identical over 9 bases. The trim removed 6 bases at V and 0 bases at J, leaving 7 bases unmatched. The CDR3 is 15 amino acids. The germline gives CDR1 DFQATT, CDR2 SNEGSKA (reference sequence).

The rearrangement uses TRBV29-1 and TRBJ1-2; 8 positions match TRBD1. V dropped 6 bases and J dropped 4; count of bases not matched to a gene: 10. Germline CDR1 SQVTM, CDR2 ANQGSEA. The CDR3 has 14 amino acids. CDR3 in amino acids: CSVGGQGGIYGYTF. CDR3 nucleotide sequence: TGCAGCGTCGGAGGACAGGGTGGAATCTATGGCTACACCTTC.

The CDR3 here is CSVKERPETEAFF. The CDR3 DNA follows: TGCAGCGTTAAGGAAAGACCAGAGACTGAAGCTTTCTTT. The chain links TRBV29-1 to TRBJ1-1, with D unclear. CDR3 length: 13 residues. Trimming took off 5 bases at V and 5 bases at J, with 15 bases between the two ends. Germline-derived CDR1 and CDR2 are SQVTM and ANQGSEA.

The chain employs TRBV25-1 and TRBJ2-7, with 9 bases identical to TRBD1. The V gene's germline CDR1 is MGHDK and CDR2 SYGVNS. The J segment lost 2 bases and the V segment lost 5 bases, leaving 7 bases of the junction unmatched. There are 15 residues in the CDR3. The DNA for the CDR3 is TGTGCCAGCAGTCCTAGACAGGGGGGGACCTACGAGCAGTACTTC. Its protein is CASSPRQGGTYEQYF.

This clonotype came up many times. The CDR3 spells CASSLQGTTYEQYF. For the CDR3, the DNA is TGTGCCAGCAGTTTACAGGGGACAACCTACGAGCAGTACTTC. This sequence joins TRBV28 and TRBJ2-7; D perhaps matches TRBD1 (6 bases). This CDR3 is 14 amino acids long. The germline V gene encodes CDR1 MDHEN and CDR2 SYDVKM. V gave up 2 bases and J gave up 2 bases, with 10 bases separating them. Full variable domain (remainder filled in from reference TRBV28 and TRBJ2-7): DVKVTQSSRYLVKRTGEKVFLECVQDMDHENMFWYRQDPGLGLRLIYFSYDVKMKEKGDIPEGYSVSREKKERFSLILESASTNQTSMYLCASSLQGTTYEQYFGPGTRLTVT.

The V call is TRBV4-2, the J call TRBJ1-5; D ambiguous. Between the trimmed V and J ends, which lost 5 bases and 4 bases, there was a span of 12 bases. CDR1 is LGHNA, CDR2 YNFKEQ, per germline. The CDR3 length is 14 residues. The CDR3 here is CASSILLDNQPQHF. The CDR3 nucleotides are TGTGCCAGCAGCATTCTCCTCGATAATCAGCCCCAGCATTTT.

This clonotype was recorded a few times. The V call is TRBV20-1, the J call TRBJ2-5; 8 positions agree with TRBD2. The CDR3 length is 16 residues. V lost 5 bases and J lost 4; bases outside the gene matches: 15. Germline V gene data show CDR1 as DFQATT and CDR2 as SNEGSKA (reference sequence). CDR3 DNA sequence: TGCAGTGCTTTCTTGGCACTAGCGGTATTCAGAGAGACCCAGTACTTC. Amino acid sequence: CSAFLALAVFRETQYF.

V is TRBV6-5 and J is TRBJ1-2; weak D call: TRBD1 (5 bases). V lost 0 bases to trimming and J lost 2 bases, with 10 bases between them. Germline CDR1 and CDR2: MNHEY and SVGAGI. The CDR3 sequence is 15 residues long. CDR3 residues: CASSYSSWGNYGYTF. The CDR3 coding sequence is TGTGCCAGCAGTTACTCGTCTTGGGGGAACTATGGCTACACCTTC.

This clonotype was detected a few times. This chain links TRBV2 with TRBJ2-6; D is ambiguous. V lost 6 bases and J 4 bases, leaving 10 bases between the germline ends. From germline, CDR1 is SNHLY and CDR2 FYNNEI. The CDR3 consists of 14 residues. The CDR3 loop reads CASSDRAGANVLTF. CDR3 nucleotide sequence: TGTGCCAGCAGCGATAGGGCAGGGGCCAACGTCCTGACTTTC.

This clonotype was detected only a few times. The rearrangement uses TRBV20-1 and TRBJ2-1, with TRBD2 matching 9 bases. The CDR3 spans 15 residues. CDR1 and CDR2 (germline): DFQATT, SNEGSKA (reference sequence). V shed 6 bases and J 8 bases; nucleotides not matched to a gene: 14. CDR3: CSASSLAGGPDEQFF. The CDR3 nucleotides are TGCAGTGCCTCGTCGCTGGCGGGAGGGCCCGATGAGCAGTTCTTC.

The chain combines TRBV7-9 with TRBJ1-5; 7 bases match TRBD1. Per germline, CDR1 SEHNR and CDR2 FQNEAQ (reference sequence). The J segment lost 7 bases and the V segment lost 5 bases, leaving 5 bases of the junction unmatched. The CDR3 consists of 13 residues. The CDR3 loop is CASSRMGQQPQHF. The CDR3 DNA follows: TGTGCCAGCAGCCGAATGGGACAGCAGCCCCAGCATTTT.

On this clonotype: One end of the junction varies from germline; a read error may be responsible. The chain uses TRBV3-1 and TRBJ2-1, with 10 bases that match TRBD2. The CDR3 length is 16 residues. From germline, CDR1 is LGHDT and CDR2 YNNKEL (reference sequence). The CDR3: CASGQMSGRARNEQFF. The CDR3 coding sequence is TGTGCCAGCGGCCAGATGAGCGGGAGGGCCCGGAATGAGCAGTTCTTC.

V is TRBV20-1 and J is TRBJ2-4; D is uncertain. The V end was cut by 0 bases, the J end by 10 bases, with 10 bases between. This CDR3 region has 12 residues. CDR1 DFQATT and CDR2 SNEGSKA come from the germline V gene (reference sequence). The CDR3 is CSARDPGIIQYF. CDR3 in DNA: TGCAGTGCTAGAGACCCCGGAATTATTCAGTACTTC.

To note about this clonotype: A junction boundary mismatches the germline segment, possibly from a read error. The chain uses TRBV20-1 and TRBJ2-5; 8 bases are shared with TRBD1. Germline V gene data show CDR1 as DFQATT and CDR2 as SNEGSKA (reference sequence). The CDR3 is made up of 16 amino acids. For the CDR3, the DNA is TGTAGTGCTAGAGATAGTGCGCAGGGACAGGCGAGGGAGCAGTACTTC. Its translation: CSARDSAQGQAREQYF.

The V gene is TRBV6-2 or TRBV6-3, the J gene TRBJ2-5; 10 bases fit TRBD1. CDR1 and CDR2 (germline): MNHEY, SVGEGT. Unmatched junction bases numbered 17, after V lost 5 bases and J lost 11 bases. The CDR3 totals 16 residues. The CDR3 protein is CASSPIRDRGRDEQYF. CDR3 in DNA: TGTGCCAGCAGTCCGATCCGGGACAGGGGAAGAGATGAGCAGTACTTC.

V and J are TRBV6-2 or TRBV6-3 and TRBJ1-4; D might be TRBD1 (6 bases). Germline lookup yields CDR1 MNHEY and CDR2 SVGEGT. With 6 bases removed from V and 8 bases from J, the gap between germline ends came to 16 bases. This CDR3 comprises 14 residues. For the CDR3, the DNA is TGTGCCAGCAGAGAGACAGGACAGCACGAAAAACTGTTTTTT. Translation gives CASRETGQHEKLFF.

The chain uses TRBV5-1 and TRBJ2-1, with TRBD2 matching 8 bases. The CDR3 length is 15 residues. Germline assignment: CDR1 SGHRS and CDR2 YFSETQ. J gave up 6 bases and V 4 bases, and 9 bases lay outside the gene matches. The CDR3 DNA reads TGCGCCAGCAGCGAGGGACTAGTCGGGGGCAATGAGCAGTTCTTC. It yields the protein CASSEGLVGGNEQFF.

This clonotype was observed a single time. The V gene is TRBV7-9, the J gene TRBJ1-5, with 7 bases lining up with TRBD1. Germline V gives CDR1 SEHNR, CDR2 FQNEAQ (reference sequence). The J segment lost 11 bases and the V segment lost 6 bases, leaving 13 bases of the junction unmatched. The CDR3 is 14 amino acids. The CDR3 DNA reads TGTGCCAGCAGGGACCCGGGACAGAGCCCAACCCAGCATTTT. It yields the protein CASRDPGQSPTQHF.

The chain links TRBV19 to TRBJ2-5; 16 bases are a match to TRBD2. The length of the CDR3 is 19 residues. Looked up from germline, CDR1 is LNHDA and CDR2 is SQIVND (reference sequence). V lost 5 bases and J lost 4; bases outside the gene matches: 13. The CDR3 DNA sequence: TGTGCCAGTAGTTCCGCCCAGGGGACTAGCGGGAGGGCCTTAGAGACCCAGTACTTC. Protein product: CASSSAQGTSGRALETQYF.

This clonotype was observed a few times. For the CDR3, the DNA is TGTGCCAGCAGCCCCACCGTTGCCCCCAATTCCGAGCAGTACTTC. It yields the protein CASSPTVAPNSEQYF. This sequence joins TRBV9 and TRBJ2-5, with D hard to call. The last part of the DNA fits TRBJ2-7 better; the J call may be wrong. CDR3 size: 15 residues. Germline loops: CDR1 SGDLS, CDR2 YYNGEE.